This entry lists 26 T cell receptor beta chains sequenced from one sample in a study of T cell responses to AZD1222 COVID-19 vaccine. Data came from immunoSEQ multiplex PCR; TCRdb stores just in-frame clones and leaves some out. The sample lists under 150,000 clones, around nine tenths occurring once. Specimen: peripheral blood, collected on day 0 of AZD1222 vaccination. All receptors come from an adult in good health.

This chain uses TRBV19 with TRBJ2-1, with 11 bases fitting TRBD2. With 6 bases clipped from V and 5 bases from J, the junction kept 15 bases outside the gene matches. CDR3 length: 18 residues. CDR1 is LNHDA, CDR2 SQIVND, per germline (reference sequence). The CDR3 protein is CASRGTSGRVGGHNEQFF. CDR3 DNA sequence: TGTGCCAGTAGAGGGACTAGCGGAAGGGTGGGAGGGCACAATGAGCAGTTCTTC.

The chain couples TRBV28 to TRBJ2-7, with D possibly TRBD2 on 6 matching bases. This CDR3 has 14 residues. CDR1 is MDHEN, CDR2 SYDVKM, per germline. V lost 2 bases, J lost 5 bases, and 13 bases lay in between. CDR3 nucleotide sequence: TGTGCCAGCAGTTTAGGCGGGGTAGTGAACGAGCAGTACTTC. It specifies CASSLGGVVNEQYF.

The rearrangement joins TRBV30 to TRBJ1-1; D might be TRBD1 (5 bases). Trimming shortened V by 4 bases and J by 4 bases, and 13 bases separated the two germline ends. Germline loops: CDR1 GTSNPN, CDR2 SVGIG (reference sequence). The CDR3 is 13 amino acids. The CDR3 bases are TGTGCCTGGAATGAGGAAAGGGGCACTGAAGCTTTCTTT. The encoded protein is CAWNEERGTEAFF.

The J gene is TRBJ1-2, the V gene TRBV6-5; D is uncertain. The CDR3 sequence is 14 residues long. V lost 6 bases to trimming and J lost 8 bases, with 19 bases between them. Germline CDR1 is MNHEY and CDR2 is SVGAGI. CDR3 DNA sequence: TGTGCCAGCAGCCCCCTATTTCGGGCAGGAGGCTACACCTTC. Protein: CASSPLFRAGGYTF.

The rearrangement uses TRBV28 and TRBJ1-4; D unresolved. The CDR3 has 13 amino acids. Between the trimmed V and J ends, which lost 6 bases and 6 bases, there was a span of 11 bases. Germline V gives CDR1 MDHEN, CDR2 SYDVKM. In DNA, the CDR3 is TGTGCCAGCAGGTCGGGCCTCTATGAAAAACTGTTTTTT. This translates into CASRSGLYEKLFF. Variable domain in full (rest from reference TRBV28 and TRBJ1-4): DVKVTQSSRYLVKRTGEKVFLECVQDMDHENMFWYRQDPGLGLRLIYFSYDVKMKEKGDIPEGYSVSREKKERFSLILESASTNQTSMYLCASRSGLYEKLFFGSGTQLSVL.

The genes are TRBV2 and TRBJ2-7, with D possibly being TRBD1 (6 bases). The CDR3 totals 14 residues. V was pared by 7 bases and J by 3 bases, with 16 bases between. Germline CDR1 reads SNHLY; CDR2 reads FYNNEI. This CDR3 is CASTEGTPIYEQYF. CDR3 DNA: TGTGCCAGCACCGAGGGGACACCCATCTACGAGCAGTACTTC.

The chain combines TRBV24-1 with TRBJ2-3; 7 positions match TRBD1. V shed 7 bases, J shed 6 bases, and the junction held 6 bases outside the gene matches. Germline CDR1 is KGHDR and CDR2 is SFDVKD. This CDR3 has 13 residues. The CDR3 spells CATRVTGSDTQYF. CDR3 coding DNA: TGTGCCACCAGGGTGACAGGGTCCGATACGCAGTATTTT.

The chain combines TRBV28 with TRBJ2-7, with D perhaps matching TRBD1 or TRBD2 (5 bases each). Trimming took 6 bases from V and 2 from J, leaving 17 bases between them. CDR1 and CDR2 (germline): MDHEN, SYDVKM. The CDR3 length is 15 residues. CDR3 protein: CASRIPGTVPYEQYF. CDR3 in DNA: TGTGCCAGCAGGATTCCCGGGACGGTCCCCTACGAGCAGTACTTC.

The rearrangement links TRBV30 to TRBJ2-3, with 8 bases lining up with TRBD2. The CDR3 spans 15 residues. J was trimmed by 3 bases and V by 1 base; bases with no gene match: 6. The V gene's germline CDR1 is GTSNPN and CDR2 SVGIG (reference sequence). CDR3 in amino acids: CAWSGLAGLTDTQYF. CDR3 nucleotide sequence: TGTGCCTGGAGTGGCTTAGCGGGACTAACAGATACGCAGTATTTT.

The chain is built from TRBV9 and TRBJ1-4; 8 nucleotides align to TRBD1. V was pared by 3 bases and J by 2 bases, with 3 bases of the junction left unmatched. The length of the CDR3 is 15 residues. Germline V CDR1 and CDR2: SGDLS, YYNGEE. The CDR3 protein is CASSAQGATNEKLFF. The CDR3 coding sequence is TGTGCCAGCAGCGCCCAGGGGGCGACTAATGAAAAACTGTTTTTT.

The V and J genes are TRBV28 and TRBJ2-7; D gene ambiguous. The CDR3 covers 12 residues. Trimming left V 5 bases short and J 4 bases short, with 9 bases between. Germline V gene sequence: CDR1 MDHEN, CDR2 SYDVKM. The CDR3 loop reads CASSPPRYEQYF. In DNA, the CDR3 is TGTGCCAGCAGTCCGCCCCGGTACGAGCAGTACTTC.

The V and J genes are TRBV3-1 (or the pseudogene TRBV3-2) and TRBJ2-5, with 8 bases matching TRBD2. This CDR3 region has 15 residues. Germline assignment: CDR1 LGHDT and CDR2 YNNKEL (reference sequence). Trimming removed 4 bases from V and 3 bases from J; junction bases left unmatched: 7. The CDR3, as DNA: TGTGCCAGCAGCCCGGGGGGGGTTTTGAAAGAGACCCAGTACTTC. This gives the protein CASSPGGVLKETQYF.

The chain's CDR3 is CSGIVGGDRTYEQYF. The CDR3 DNA follows: TGCAGTGGTATTGTTGGGGGCGACAGGACCTACGAGCAGTACTTC. The chain employs TRBV29-1 and TRBJ2-7; a weak D match, TRBD1 (6 bases). The CDR3 sequence is 15 residues long. Germline values: CDR1 SQVTM, CDR2 ANQGSEA.

The V call is TRBV7-9, the J call TRBJ1-2; weak D call: TRBD1 (5 bases). V lost 5 bases and J lost 5, with 18 bases in between. Germline V gene data show CDR1 as SEHNR and CDR2 as FQNEAQ (reference sequence). The CDR3 extends over 15 amino acids. The CDR3 nucleotides are TGTGCCAGCAGCCAGGGCAAGACCCTGGGATATGGCTACACCTTC. Translating it yields CASSQGKTLGYGYTF.

The chain couples TRBV19 to TRBJ1-1; weak D call: TRBD1 (5 bases). The germline gives CDR1 LNHDA, CDR2 SQIVND (reference sequence). The V and J ends lost 3 bases and 4 bases respectively, with 21 bases between them. This CDR3 region has 17 residues. CDR3 residues: CASSILDSYDVSTEAFF. The DNA for the CDR3 is TGTGCCAGTAGTATCCTCGACAGTTATGATGTTAGCACTGAAGCTTTCTTT.

The rearrangement links TRBV29-1 to TRBJ1-1; 10 positions agree with TRBD1. After removal of 7 bases from V and 2 bases from J, the junction contained 4 bases not matched to a gene. Per the germline V gene, CDR1 is SQVTM and CDR2 is ANQGSEA. The CDR3 is 13 residues long. The CDR3 region has the DNA TGCAGCGGCGGGACAGGGGCTAACACTGAAGCTTTCTTT. Its translation: CSGGTGANTEAFF.

This clone appeared once. The chain has TRBV21-1 and TRBJ1-1. TRBV21-1 is annotated as a pseudogene. CDR3 length: 14 residues. The CDR3 bases are TGTGCCAGCAGCGTCCCGGGACCACCCACTGAAGCTTTCTTT. Amino acids: CASSVPGPPTEAFF.

The rearrangement joins TRBV10-3 to TRBJ2-2, with D hard to call. Trimming stripped 4 bases from V and 2 bases from J, with 8 bases between. CDR3 length: 14 residues. Germline assignment: CDR1 ENHRY and CDR2 SYGVKD. The CDR3 bases are TGTGCCATCAGTGTGGGCGGTAACACCGGGGAGCTGTTTTTT. It specifies CAISVGGNTGELFF.

In regard to this clone: This same CDR3 is encoded by further DNA sequences in the sample. This chain links TRBV2 with TRBJ2-7; D not resolved. CDR1 and CDR2 (germline): SNHLY, FYNNEI. The CDR3 spans 11 residues. V lost 2 bases and J lost 4, with 3 bases in between. This chain's CDR3 is CASSERYEQYF. As DNA, the CDR3 is TGTGCCAGCAGTGAAAGGTACGAGCAGTACTTC.

This chain joins TRBV5-1 and TRBJ2-1, with a tentative D call TRBD1 (6 bases). V shed 3 bases and J shed 1 base, with 11 bases lying between them. Looked up from germline, CDR1 is SGHRS and CDR2 is YFSETQ. The CDR3 is made up of 15 amino acids. CDR3 bases: TGCGCCAGCAGCTCTACAGGGAATTCCTACAATGAGCAGTTCTTC. Its translation: CASSSTGNSYNEQFF.

This chain joins TRBV3-1 (or the pseudogene TRBV3-2) and TRBJ2-7; 9 positions match TRBD2. V lost 6 bases, J lost 4 bases, and 7 bases stayed unmatched. The V gene's germline CDR1 is LGHDT and CDR2 YNNKEL (reference sequence). The CDR3 totals 14 residues. CDR3 in amino acids: CASRASGMGYEQYF. In nucleotides, the CDR3 is TGTGCCAGCAGGGCTAGCGGGATGGGTTACGAGCAGTACTTC.

V usage is TRBV28 and J usage is TRBJ1-4; TRBD1 might be the D (6 bases). CDR3 length: 14 residues. The germline gives CDR1 MDHEN, CDR2 SYDVKM. V was clipped by 6 bases and J by 3 bases, with 11 bases between them. The CDR3 protein is CASSRGRSNEKLFF. In nucleotides, the CDR3 is TGTGCCAGCAGCAGGGGTCGGTCTAATGAAAAACTGTTTTTT.

The table lists this clone with a count of one. This rearrangement joins TRBV4-2 to TRBJ2-7; TRBD1 matches 10 bases. The V segment lost 1 base and the J segment 2 bases; nucleotides outside the gene matches: 2. This CDR3 has 15 amino acids. Per the germline V gene, CDR1 is LGHNA and CDR2 is YNFKEQ. Here the CDR3 DNA reads TGTGCCAGCAGCCAAGGGGACAGGGGAGCCTACGAGCAGTACTTC. Encoded protein: CASSQGDRGAYEQYF.

The CDR3: CASSRGRQGTQTDGYTF. CDR3 nucleotides: TGCGCCAGCAGTCGGGGGCGACAGGGTACGCAAACGGATGGCTACACCTTC. The chain has TRBV5-1 and TRBJ1-2, with 7 nucleotides matching TRBD1. This CDR3 region has 17 residues. Germline V gene data show CDR1 as SGHRS and CDR2 as YFSETQ. V gave up 5 bases and J gave up 6 bases; unmatched junction bases: 19. Full variable domain (outside the CDR3, taken from reference TRBV5-1 and TRBJ1-2): KAGVTQTPRYLIKTRGQQVTLSCSPISGHRSVSWYQQTPGQGLQFLFEYFSETQRNKGNFPGRFSGRQFSNSRSEMNVSTLELGDSALYLCASSRGRQGTQTDGYTFGSGTRLTVV.

The genes are TRBV9 and TRBJ1-5, with 10 bases identical to TRBD1. The V gene's germline CDR1 is SGDLS and CDR2 YYNGEE. The J segment lost 0 bases and the V segment lost 5 bases, leaving 11 bases of the junction unmatched. The CDR3 covers 18 residues. The CDR3 DNA reads TGTGCCAGCAGGGGGGGACAGGGGCCTTACCTTAGCAATCAGCCCCAGCATTTT. The encoded protein is CASRGGQGPYLSNQPQHF.

V gene TRBV2 combines with J gene TRBJ2-3; D is uncertain. V was clipped by 5 bases and J by 5 bases, with 5 bases between them. The CDR3 is made up of 11 amino acids. CDR1 and CDR2 (germline): SNHLY, FYNNEI. CDR3 sequence reads: CASSPEDTQYF. Here the CDR3 DNA reads TGTGCCAGCAGTCCCGAAGATACGCAGTATTTT.